Below are 22 T cell receptor beta chains sequenced from a single sample in a study of identical twins. TCRdb fed the 5' RACE reads into MiXCR, producing one record per CDR3 protein. This table has 350,000 to 600,000 distinct CDR3 sequences, 12% to 15% appearing once. This sample was shared with a second study, whose subject was yellow fever vaccine responses in identical twins.

The sequencing sample was made of CD4+ T cells sorted from blood. These receptors all stem from a woman aged 18-29 years in good health.

The J gene is TRBJ2-1, the V gene TRBV4-2; D is ambiguous. The CDR3 sequence is 16 residues long. CDR1 is LGHNA and CDR2 is YNFKEQ in the germline V gene. Trimming shortened V by 0 bases and J by 6 bases, and 15 bases separated the two germline ends. This chain's CDR3 is CASSQEPNRPANEQFF. The DNA of the CDR3 is TGTGCCAGCAGCCAAGAGCCCAACAGACCAGCCAATGAGCAGTTCTTC.

This clonotype occurred a few times. The chain has TRBV3-1 and TRBJ2-5; TRBD1 is a possible D gene (5 bases). V lost 4 bases and J lost 5, with 14 bases in between. CDR3 size: 14 residues. CDR1 is LGHDT and CDR2 is YNNKEL in the germline V gene (reference sequence). CDR3 DNA: TGTGCCAGCAGCCGTAACCAGGGTACGGAGACCCAGTACTTC. Its protein is CASSRNQGTETQYF.

For the CDR3, the DNA is TGTGCCAGCAGCTTAGGGTTAGGGACGAACGAGCAGTACTTC. Protein product: CASSLGLGTNEQYF. V is TRBV7-8 and J is TRBJ2-7, with D perhaps TRBD1 or TRBD2 (5 bases each). Trimming removed 1 base at V and 5 bases at J, with 12 bases between. The CDR3 has 14 amino acids. Germline CDR1 SGHVS, CDR2 FQNEAQ.

This clonotype was seen more than once but under ten times. The chain links TRBV10-3 to TRBJ2-3; 9 bases agree with TRBD2. CDR1 is ENHRY and CDR2 is SYGVKD in the germline V gene. This CDR3 region has 15 residues. J was trimmed by 5 bases and V by 3 bases; bases with no gene match: 6. The CDR3 region is CAISDLAGAGDTQYF. As DNA, the CDR3 is TGTGCCATCAGTGACTTAGCGGGAGCGGGAGATACGCAGTATTTT.

The genes are TRBV18 and TRBJ1-1; 7 bases fit TRBD1. V lost 3 bases, J lost 9 bases, and 4 bases stayed unmatched. CDR1 and CDR2 from the germline V gene are KGHSH and LQKENI. The length of the CDR3 is 12 residues. The CDR3 bases are TGTGCCAGCTCACCCGGGACAGACCAAGCTTTCTTT. It specifies CASSPGTDQAFF. The complete variable domain, with remaining parts taken from reference TRBV18 and TRBJ1-1, reads NAGVMQNPRHLVRRRGQEARLRCSPMKGHSHVYWYRQLPEEGLKFMVYLQKENIIDESGMPKERFSAEFPKEGPSILRIQQVVRGDSAAYFCASSPGTDQAFFGQGTRLTVV.

This chain links TRBV12-5 with TRBJ2-5; D is unclear. From germline, CDR1 is LGHNT and CDR2 FRNRAP. The CDR3 has 14 amino acids. Trimming took 7 bases from V and 0 from J, leaving 12 bases between them. The CDR3 region has the DNA TGTGCTAGTGACGACGGATTACACCAAGAGACCCAGTACTTC. This encodes CASDDGLHQETQYF.

In this sample, this clonotype turned up a few times. This chain uses TRBV12-3 or TRBV12-4 with TRBJ2-7, with D perhaps TRBD1 or TRBD2 (5 bases each). The V end lost 5 bases, the J end lost 5 bases, and 16 bases lay between the germline ends. The CDR3 covers 14 residues. DNA of the CDR3: TGTGCCAGCAGTCCCGATTTCAGGGACCACGAGCAGTACTTC. This encodes CASSPDFRDHEQYF.

Worth noting for this clonotype: Given the absence of the conserved phenylalanine or tryptophan at the CDR3 end, a read error is likely. The rearrangement uses TRBV12-3 or TRBV12-4 and TRBJ1-1, with unresolved D. The ends were cut back, 6 bases at V and 5 bases at J, with 7 bases in the middle. CDR3 size: 11 residues. In nucleotides, the CDR3 is TGTGCCAGCAGCCCGCAAACTGAAGCTTTCCTT. It is translated as CASSPQTEAFL.

The chain is built from TRBV5-1 and TRBJ2-5; tentatively, D is TRBD2 (6 bases). The CDR3 extends over 14 amino acids. Trimming took 7 bases from V and 1 from J, leaving 14 bases between them. Germline CDR1 is SGHRS and CDR2 is YFSETQ. The CDR3 here is CASARWGVQETQYF. The CDR3 nucleotides read TGCGCCAGCGCCCGATGGGGGGTCCAAGAGACCCAGTACTTC.

This clonotype was seen only a few times. The chain couples TRBV2 to TRBJ1-4, with a possible D match to TRBD1 (6 bases). There are 15 residues in the CDR3. Germline assignment: CDR1 SNHLY and CDR2 FYNNEI. The V gene lost 1 base and the J gene lost 6 bases, with 12 bases spanning the gap. CDR3 sequence reads: CASSEVGRGHEKLFF. The CDR3 nucleotides are TGTGCCAGCAGTGAAGTTGGCAGGGGTCATGAAAAACTGTTTTTT. The full variable domain, rest sourced from reference TRBV2 and TRBJ1-4, is EPEVTQTPSHQVTQMGQEVILRCVPISNHLYFYWYRQILGQKVEFLVSFYNNEISEKSEIFDDQFSVERPDGSNFTLKIRSTKLEDSAMYFCASSEVGRGHEKLFFGSGTQLSVL.

This chain uses TRBV7-2 with TRBJ2-5; no clear D gene. V was shortened by 2 bases and J by 3 bases, with 19 bases between the two germline ends. The CDR3 consists of 17 residues. In germline, CDR1 is SGHTA, CDR2 FQGNSA. CDR3 DNA: TGTGCCAGCAGCTTATTTTGGTGGACCGGCACGGAAGAGACCCAGTACTTC. It yields the protein CASSLFWWTGTEETQYF.

This clonotype was recorded only once. This sequence joins TRBV30 and TRBJ1-1; 9 nucleotides agree with TRBD1. Germline CDR1 GTSNPN, CDR2 SVGIG (reference sequence). Unmatched junction bases numbered 6, after V lost 5 bases and J lost 5 bases. There are 13 residues in the CDR3. The CDR3 spells CAWQGQGYTEAFF. In DNA, the CDR3 is TGTGCCTGGCAGGGACAGGGTTATACTGAAGCTTTCTTT.

The table lists this clonotype with a few counts. J is TRBJ1-6 and V is TRBV10-3, with D possibly TRBD1 on 5 matching bases. The length of the CDR3 is 16 residues. Trimming removed 6 bases from V and 5 bases from J, with 17 bases in between. Germline V CDR1 and CDR2: ENHRY, SYGVKD. The DNA for the CDR3 is TGTGCCATCAGGGGGCTACCGGGACGGAATAATTCACCCCTCCACTTT. Protein product: CAIRGLPGRNNSPLHF.

This clonotype has a count of ten or more. The chain links TRBV7-9 to TRBJ2-7; 9 bases align to TRBD1. Germline V CDR1 and CDR2: SEHNR, FQNEAQ (reference sequence). Losses at the gene ends were 5 bases for V and 2 bases for J; bases not matched to a gene: 4. The CDR3 covers 14 residues. In nucleotides, the CDR3 is TGTGCCAGCAGCCGCGGACAGGGGACCTACGAGCAGTACTTC. Encoded protein: CASSRGQGTYEQYF.

V usage is TRBV7-9 and J usage is TRBJ2-2; tentatively, D is TRBD1 or TRBD2 (5 bases each). The CDR3 is 17 amino acids. Germline V gene lookup returns CDR1 SEHNR and CDR2 FQNEAQ (reference sequence). The V end was cut by 1 base, the J end by 1 base, with 13 bases between. The CDR3 reads CASSLDGKRGNTGELFF. CDR3 DNA sequence: TGTGCCAGCAGCTTAGACGGGAAAAGGGGGAACACCGGGGAGCTGTTTTTT.

The chain joins TRBV19 to TRBJ2-2; D unresolved. The CDR3 covers 14 residues. Germline V gene data show CDR1 as LNHDA and CDR2 as SQIVND (reference sequence). V gave up 0 bases and J gave up 4 bases, with 6 bases separating them. CDR3 amino acids: CASSIEQFTGELFF. Here the CDR3 DNA reads TGTGCCAGTAGTATAGAACAGTTCACCGGGGAGCTGTTTTTT. The whole variable domain, remainder taken from reference TRBV19 and TRBJ2-2, is DGGITQSPKYLFRKEGQNVTLSCEQNLNHDAMYWYRQDPGQGLRLIYYSQIVNDFQKGDIAEGYSVSREKKESFPLTVTSAQKNPTAFYLCASSIEQFTGELFFGEGSRLTVL.

CDR3 region: CSVAQGVNSPLHF. The CDR3 DNA follows: TGCAGCGTTGCACAGGGAGTGAATTCACCCCTCCACTTT. This chain connects TRBV29-1 to TRBJ1-6; D perhaps matches TRBD1 (6 bases). Germline values: CDR1 SQVTM, CDR2 ANQGSEA. The CDR3 sequence is 13 residues long. Trimming took 4 bases from V and 7 from J, leaving 11 bases between them.

This clonotype occurred a few times. The rearrangement links TRBV21-1 to TRBJ2-6. TRBV21-1 is termed a pseudogene. This CDR3 has 17 residues. The CDR3, as DNA: TGTGCCAGCAGCAAAGTTGGGCAGTTAAGTGGGGCCAACGTCCTGACTTTC. This translates into CASSKVGQLSGANVLTF.

This clonotype was observed a handful of times. The chain joins TRBV27 to TRBJ2-2; D ambiguous. Trimming took 0 bases from V and 5 from J, leaving 4 bases between them. Germline V gives CDR1 MNHEY, CDR2 SMNVEV (reference sequence). This CDR3 has 13 amino acids. The CDR3 region has the DNA TGTGCCAGCAGTTTATCGAGTACCGGGGAGCTGTTTTTT. Protein product: CASSLSSTGELFF.

This CDR3 reads CASRPFRSSGANVLTF. The CDR3 bases are TGTGCCAGCCGGCCCTTCAGAAGCTCTGGGGCCAACGTCCTGACTTTC. The rearrangement uses TRBV6-1 and TRBJ2-6; D remains unclear. Per germline, CDR1 MNHNS and CDR2 SASEGT. The germline V and J ends were trimmed by 8 bases and 0 bases, with 14 bases remaining between them. The CDR3 covers 16 residues.

The sample holds many counts of this clonotype. The chain joins TRBV24-1 to TRBJ2-1; no definite D call. V gave up 3 bases and J gave up 10 bases, with 18 bases separating them. Germline V gene data show CDR1 as KGHDR and CDR2 as SFDVKD. There are 15 residues in the CDR3. In nucleotides, the CDR3 is TGTGCCACCAGTGATGAGGCCTTGGGTGCCAGCGAGCAGTTCTTC. This codes for CATSDEALGASEQFF.

The V and J genes are TRBV20-1 and TRBJ2-7; D might be TRBD2 (6 bases). The germline V and J ends were trimmed by 6 bases and 0 bases, with 15 bases remaining between them. CDR1 and CDR2 from the germline V gene are DFQATT and SNEGSKA (reference sequence). CDR3 size: 14 residues. The CDR3 nucleotides are TGCAGTGCGGACGGGGACTCCAGCTCCTACGAGCAGTACTTC. It yields the protein CSADGDSSSYEQYF.